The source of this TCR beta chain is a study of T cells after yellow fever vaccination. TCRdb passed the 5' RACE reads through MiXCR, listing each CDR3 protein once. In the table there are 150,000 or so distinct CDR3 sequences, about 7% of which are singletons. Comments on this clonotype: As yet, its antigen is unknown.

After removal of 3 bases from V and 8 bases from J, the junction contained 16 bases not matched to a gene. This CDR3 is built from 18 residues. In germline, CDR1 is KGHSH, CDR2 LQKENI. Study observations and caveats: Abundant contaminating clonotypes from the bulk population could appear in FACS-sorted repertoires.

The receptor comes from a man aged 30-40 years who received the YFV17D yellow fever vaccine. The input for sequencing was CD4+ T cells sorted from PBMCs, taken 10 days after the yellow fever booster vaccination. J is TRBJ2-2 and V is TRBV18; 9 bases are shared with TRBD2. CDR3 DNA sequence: TGTGCCAGCTCACCCGGAGCGGTTAGCGGGAGACTTCCAGGGGAGCTGTTTTTT. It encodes CASSPGAVSGRLPGELFF.